This entry lists 12 T cell receptor beta chains sequenced from one sample in a study of graft-versus-host responses after intestinal transplantation (dated by TCRdb to the early 2020s). The library relied on the immunoSEQ multiplex PCR assay. This is the immuneACCESS table as TCRdb keeps it, with only in-frame sequences that have V and J called. A part of the clones is gone; compared with another copy, unresolved V genes explain less than half, and the rest is unexplained. The sample contains some 55,000 clones, about 90% of them found a single time. The ten top clones hold roughly 5.5% of the sample. The source material was PBMCs, sampled 650 to 670 days after intestinal transplant. Every receptor here comes from a human patient who received an intestinal transplant, so some T cells may come from the graft donor.

The V gene is TRBV5-1, the J gene TRBJ2-2; no firm D call. Germline CDR1 SGHRS, CDR2 YFSETQ. This CDR3 is built from 16 residues. The germline V and J ends were trimmed by 1 base and 1 base, with 11 bases remaining between them. The CDR3, as DNA: TGCGCCAGCAGCTTGTGGCCAAACCGGAACACCGGGGAGCTGTTTTTT. Translation: CASSLWPNRNTGELFF. Supplemented by reference TRBV5-1 and TRBJ2-2, the full variable domain reads KAGVTQTPRYLIKTRGQQVTLSCSPISGHRSVSWYQQTPGQGLQFLFEYFSETQRNKGNFPGRFSGRQFSNSRSEMNVSTLELGDSALYLCASSLWPNRNTGELFFGEGSRLTVL.

The chain uses TRBV11-3 and TRBJ2-3; TRBD1 agrees at 8 bases. Germline CDR1 reads SGHNT; CDR2 reads YENEEA. The CDR3 is 15 residues long. V lost 5 bases, J lost 0 bases, and 4 bases stayed unmatched. The CDR3 DNA is TGTGCCAGCAGCACGACAGGGGCTAGCACAGATACGCAGTATTTT. Its protein is CASSTTGASTDTQYF. The variable domain in full, completed from reference TRBV11-3 and TRBJ2-3, reads EAGVVQSPRYKIIEKKQPVAFWCNPISGHNTLYWYLQNLGQGPELLIRYENEEAVDDSQLPKDRFSAERLKGVDSTLKIQPAELGDSAVYLCASSTTGASTDTQYFGPGTRLTVL.

V gene TRBV5-6 combines with J gene TRBJ2-1; the D gene is possibly TRBD2 (5 bases). Germline V lookup: CDR1 SGHDT, CDR2 YYEEEE. The ends were cut back, 2 bases at V and 6 bases at J, with 12 bases in the middle. This CDR3 is 14 amino acids long. The CDR3 DNA sequence: TGTGCCAGCAGCTTCCCCCGGACTCCCAATGAGCAGTTCTTC. Its protein is CASSFPRTPNEQFF.

This chain links TRBV4-1 with TRBJ1-5; D not resolved. Germline V gene data show CDR1 as MGHRA and CDR2 as YSYEKL. V was cut by 1 base and J by 3 bases, with 10 bases left in between. The CDR3 consists of 15 residues. CDR3 amino acids: CASSQVAGFNQPQHF. CDR3 sequence (DNA): TGCGCCAGCAGCCAAGTGGCGGGGTTCAATCAGCCCCAGCATTTT.

The rearrangement uses TRBV7-9 and TRBJ2-5, with 9 bases matching TRBD2. The CDR3 is made up of 15 amino acids. After removal of 5 bases from V and 5 bases from J, the junction contained 9 bases not matched to a gene. Germline lookup yields CDR1 SEHNR and CDR2 FQNEAQ (reference sequence). The CDR3 sequence is CASSPLAGKDETQYF. CDR3 in DNA: TGTGCCAGCAGCCCCCTAGCGGGGAAAGATGAGACCCAGTACTTC.

This chain uses TRBV6-1 with TRBJ1-3; D ambiguous. Germline V gene data show CDR1 as MNHNS and CDR2 as SASEGT. This CDR3 has 15 residues. V lost 1 base, J lost 1 base, and 8 bases lay in between. DNA for the CDR3: TGTGCCAGCAGTGAAGTCTGGGGATCTGGAAACACCATATATTTT. It yields the protein CASSEVWGSGNTIYF.

J is TRBJ2-3 and V is TRBV11-3; 7 nucleotides agree with TRBD1. The CDR3 is 14 residues long. Germline assignment: CDR1 SGHNT and CDR2 YENEEA. V gave up 2 bases and J gave up 6 bases; unmatched junction bases: 5. In DNA form, the CDR3 reads TGTGCCAGCAGCTTACTACAGGGGTGGGATACGCAGTATTTT. It translates to CASSLLQGWDTQYF.

The J gene is TRBJ1-2, the V gene TRBV19; unclear D gene. The germline V gene encodes CDR1 LNHDA and CDR2 SQIVND (reference sequence). The CDR3 spans 12 residues. V lost 7 bases and J 5 bases, leaving 11 bases between the germline ends. The CDR3 nucleotides are TGTGCCAGTACGGACGAGCATTATGGCTACACCTTC. Translating gives CASTDEHYGYTF.

V gene TRBV2 combines with J gene TRBJ1-1, with TRBD1 as a possible D gene (5 bases). V dropped 3 bases and J dropped 4 bases, with 9 bases sitting between them. This CDR3 is 13 amino acids long. The germline gives CDR1 SNHLY, CDR2 FYNNEI. This CDR3 is CASSDGGGTEAFF. As DNA, the CDR3 is TGTGCCAGCAGTGACGGGGGGGGCACTGAAGCTTTCTTT.

This clone came up once. This chain uses TRBV21-1 with TRBJ1-5. TRBV21-1 is reported as a pseudogene. The CDR3 sequence is 15 residues long. CDR3 in amino acids: CASIRGRRKNQPQHF. As DNA, the CDR3 is TGTGCCAGCATCCGTGGAAGGAGGAAAAATCAGCCCCAGCATTTT.

This chain connects TRBV6-5 to TRBJ1-2; D is unclear. The V gene lost 2 bases and the J gene lost 5 bases, with 12 bases spanning the gap. The CDR3 sequence is 14 residues long. Germline-derived CDR1 and CDR2 are MNHEY and SVGAGI. CDR3 nucleotide sequence: TGTGCCAGCAGTTACACTTCAGCGGGGTATGGCTACACCTTC. The encoded protein is CASSYTSAGYGYTF.

The chain is built from TRBV27 and TRBJ2-1, with a weak D call TRBD2 (6 bases). Between the trimmed V and J ends, which lost 6 bases and 4 bases, there was a span of 10 bases. Germline V gene lookup returns CDR1 MNHEY and CDR2 SMNVEV (reference sequence). The CDR3 length is 13 residues. As DNA, the CDR3 is TGTGCCAGCAGCCTTGGGGGGTACAATGAGCAGTTCTTC. Translated, it gives CASSLGGYNEQFF.